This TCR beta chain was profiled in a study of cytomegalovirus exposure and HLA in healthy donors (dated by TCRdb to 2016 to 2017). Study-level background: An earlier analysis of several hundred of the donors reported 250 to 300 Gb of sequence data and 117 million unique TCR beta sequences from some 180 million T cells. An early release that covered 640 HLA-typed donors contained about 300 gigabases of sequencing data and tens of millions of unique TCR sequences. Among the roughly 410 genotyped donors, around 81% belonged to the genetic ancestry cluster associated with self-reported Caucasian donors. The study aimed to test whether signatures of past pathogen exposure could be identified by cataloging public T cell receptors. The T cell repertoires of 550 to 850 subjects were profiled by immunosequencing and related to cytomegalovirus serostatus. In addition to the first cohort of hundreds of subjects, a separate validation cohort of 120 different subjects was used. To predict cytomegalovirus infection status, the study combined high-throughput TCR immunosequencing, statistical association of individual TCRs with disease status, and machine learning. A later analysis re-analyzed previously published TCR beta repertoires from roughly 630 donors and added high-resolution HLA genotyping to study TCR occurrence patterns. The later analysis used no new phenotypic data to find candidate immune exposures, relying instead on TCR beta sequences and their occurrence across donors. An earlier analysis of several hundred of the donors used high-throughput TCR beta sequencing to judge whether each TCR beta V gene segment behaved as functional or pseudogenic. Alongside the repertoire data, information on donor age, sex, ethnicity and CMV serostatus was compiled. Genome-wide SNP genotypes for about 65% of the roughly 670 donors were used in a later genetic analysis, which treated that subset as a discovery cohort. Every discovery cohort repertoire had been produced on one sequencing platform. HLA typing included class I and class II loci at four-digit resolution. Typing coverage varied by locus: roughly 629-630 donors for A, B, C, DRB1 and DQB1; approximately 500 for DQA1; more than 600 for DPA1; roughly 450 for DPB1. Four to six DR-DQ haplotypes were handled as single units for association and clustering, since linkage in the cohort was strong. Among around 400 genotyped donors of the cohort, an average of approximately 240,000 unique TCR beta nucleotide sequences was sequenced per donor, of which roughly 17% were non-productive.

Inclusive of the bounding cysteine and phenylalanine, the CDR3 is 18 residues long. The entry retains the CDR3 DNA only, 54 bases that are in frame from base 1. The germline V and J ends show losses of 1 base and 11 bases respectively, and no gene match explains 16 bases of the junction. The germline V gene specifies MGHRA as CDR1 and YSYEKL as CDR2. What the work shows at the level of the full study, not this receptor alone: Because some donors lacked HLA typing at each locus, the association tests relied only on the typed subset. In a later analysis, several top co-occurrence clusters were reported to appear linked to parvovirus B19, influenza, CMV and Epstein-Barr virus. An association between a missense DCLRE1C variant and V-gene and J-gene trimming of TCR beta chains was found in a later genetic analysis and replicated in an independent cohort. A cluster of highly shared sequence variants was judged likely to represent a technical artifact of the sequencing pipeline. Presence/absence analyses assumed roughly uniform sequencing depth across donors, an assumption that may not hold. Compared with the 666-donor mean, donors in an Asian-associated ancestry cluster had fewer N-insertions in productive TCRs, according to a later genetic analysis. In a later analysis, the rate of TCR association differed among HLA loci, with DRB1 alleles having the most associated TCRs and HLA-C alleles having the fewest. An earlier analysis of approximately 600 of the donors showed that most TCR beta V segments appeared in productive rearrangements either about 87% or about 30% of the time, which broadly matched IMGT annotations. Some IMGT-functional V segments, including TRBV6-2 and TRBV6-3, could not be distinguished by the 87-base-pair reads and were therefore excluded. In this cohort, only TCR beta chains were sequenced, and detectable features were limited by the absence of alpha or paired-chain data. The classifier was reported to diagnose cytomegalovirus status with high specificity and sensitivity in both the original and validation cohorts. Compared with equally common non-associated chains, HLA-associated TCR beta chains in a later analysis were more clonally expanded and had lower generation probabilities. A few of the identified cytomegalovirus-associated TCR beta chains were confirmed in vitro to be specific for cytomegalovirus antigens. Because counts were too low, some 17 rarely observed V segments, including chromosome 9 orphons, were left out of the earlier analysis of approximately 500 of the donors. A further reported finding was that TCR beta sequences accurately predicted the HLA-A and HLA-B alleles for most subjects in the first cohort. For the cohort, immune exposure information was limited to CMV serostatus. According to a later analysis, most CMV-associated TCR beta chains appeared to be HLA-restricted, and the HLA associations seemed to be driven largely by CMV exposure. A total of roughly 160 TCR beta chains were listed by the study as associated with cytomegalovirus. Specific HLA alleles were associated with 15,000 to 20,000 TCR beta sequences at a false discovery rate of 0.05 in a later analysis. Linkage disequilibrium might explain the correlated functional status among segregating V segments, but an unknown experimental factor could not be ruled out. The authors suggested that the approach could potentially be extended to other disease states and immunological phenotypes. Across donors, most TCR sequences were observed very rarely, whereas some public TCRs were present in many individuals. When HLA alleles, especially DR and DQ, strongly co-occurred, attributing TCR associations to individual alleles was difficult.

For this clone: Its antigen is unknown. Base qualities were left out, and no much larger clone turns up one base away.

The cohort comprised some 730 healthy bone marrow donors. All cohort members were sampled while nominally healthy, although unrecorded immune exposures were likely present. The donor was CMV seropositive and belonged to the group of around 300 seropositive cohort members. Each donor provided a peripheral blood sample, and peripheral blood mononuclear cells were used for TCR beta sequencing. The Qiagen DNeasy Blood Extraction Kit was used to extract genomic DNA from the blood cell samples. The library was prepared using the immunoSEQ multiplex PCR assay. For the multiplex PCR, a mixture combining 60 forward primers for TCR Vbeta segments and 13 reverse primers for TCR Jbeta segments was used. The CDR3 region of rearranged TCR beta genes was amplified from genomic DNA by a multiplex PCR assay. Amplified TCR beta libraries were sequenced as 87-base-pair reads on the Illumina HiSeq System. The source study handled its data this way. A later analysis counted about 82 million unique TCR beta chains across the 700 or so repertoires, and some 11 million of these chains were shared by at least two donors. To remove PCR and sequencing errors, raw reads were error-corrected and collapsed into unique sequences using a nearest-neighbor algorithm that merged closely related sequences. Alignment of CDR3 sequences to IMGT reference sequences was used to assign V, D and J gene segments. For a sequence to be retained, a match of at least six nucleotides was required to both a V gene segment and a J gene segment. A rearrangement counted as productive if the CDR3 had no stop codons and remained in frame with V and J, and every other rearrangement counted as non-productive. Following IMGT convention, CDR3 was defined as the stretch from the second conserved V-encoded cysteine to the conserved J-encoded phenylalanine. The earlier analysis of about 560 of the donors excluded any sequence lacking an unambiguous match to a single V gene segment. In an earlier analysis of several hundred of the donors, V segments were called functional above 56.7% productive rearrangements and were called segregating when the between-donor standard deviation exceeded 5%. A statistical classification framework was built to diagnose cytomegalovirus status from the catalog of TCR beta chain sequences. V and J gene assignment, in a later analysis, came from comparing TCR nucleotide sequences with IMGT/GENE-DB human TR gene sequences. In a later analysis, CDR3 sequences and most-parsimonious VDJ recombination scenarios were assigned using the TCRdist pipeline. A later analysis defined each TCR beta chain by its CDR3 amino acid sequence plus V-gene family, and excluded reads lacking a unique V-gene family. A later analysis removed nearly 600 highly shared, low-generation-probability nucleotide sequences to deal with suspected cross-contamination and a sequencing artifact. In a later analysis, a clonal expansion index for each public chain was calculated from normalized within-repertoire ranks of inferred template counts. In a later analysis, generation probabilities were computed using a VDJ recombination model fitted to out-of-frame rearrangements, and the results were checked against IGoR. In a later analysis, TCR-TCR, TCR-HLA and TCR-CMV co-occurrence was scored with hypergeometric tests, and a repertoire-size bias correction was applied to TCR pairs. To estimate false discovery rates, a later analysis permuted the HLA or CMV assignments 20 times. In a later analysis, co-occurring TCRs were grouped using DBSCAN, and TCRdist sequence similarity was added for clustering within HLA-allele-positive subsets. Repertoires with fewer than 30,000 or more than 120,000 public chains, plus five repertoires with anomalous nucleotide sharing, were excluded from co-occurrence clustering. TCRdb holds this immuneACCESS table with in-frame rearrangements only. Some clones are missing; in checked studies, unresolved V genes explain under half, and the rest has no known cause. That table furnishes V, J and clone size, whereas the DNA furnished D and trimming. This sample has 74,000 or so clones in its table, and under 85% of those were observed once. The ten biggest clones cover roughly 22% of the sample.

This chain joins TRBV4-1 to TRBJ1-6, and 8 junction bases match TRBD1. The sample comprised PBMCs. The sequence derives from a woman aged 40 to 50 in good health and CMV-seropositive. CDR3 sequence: CASSQVGGTGPIGPPLHF. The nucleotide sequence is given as TGCGCCAGCAGCCAAGTCGGAGGGACAGGCCCTATAGGGCCACCCCTCCACTTT.